The clone carrying this T cell receptor (beta chain) showed up just a few times. Its target is unknown. Trimming pared 4 bases from V and 0 bases from J, leaving 8 bases between. In germline, CDR1 is SGHKS, CDR2 YYEKEE (reference sequence). This CDR3 comprises 14 residues. 5'RACE template switching added a universal primer site and UMIs to TCR cDNA. In TCRdb, the 5' RACE reads were re-called with MiXCR into one record per CDR3 protein. The data contain 550,000 to 750,000 distinct CDR3 sequences, about 13% of them singletons. The data stem from a study of T cells after yellow fever vaccination. Study-wide context: In the case of low-cell-number fractions, SMART-Seq v4 Ultra Low Input was used for preparation. Study outcomes and limitations: Weaker in magnitude, the secondary response showed a faster peak on day 5 versus 15. From the bulk population, abundant clonotypes could contaminate and appear within FACS-sorted repertoires.

The V gene is TRBV5-5, the J gene TRBJ2-4; D gene uncertain. The sequencing here drew on PBMCs, taken on the day of the yellow fever booster vaccination. The source of this sequence is a man younger than 40 who received the YFV17D yellow fever vaccine. CDR3 in DNA: TGTGCCAGCAGCACCAACCTAGCCAAAAACATTCAGTACTTC. This sequence encodes CASSTNLAKNIQYF.